This passage covers 24 T cell receptor beta chains from one sample sequenced in a study of OX40 agonist ivuxolimab in advanced cancers. Method: immunoSEQ multiplex PCR; TCRdb's copy keeps in-frame clones and lacks some. The sample yields under 40,000 clones, roughly 80% seen once. Sequenced material: CD4+ or CD8+ T cells sorted from blood, taken in a trial of the OX40 agonist ivuxolimab. These TCRs come from an adult with an advanced solid tumor such as melanoma, head and neck, liver or kidney cancer.

The J gene is TRBJ1-2, the V gene TRBV5-1, with D uncertain. Germline V lookup: CDR1 SGHRS, CDR2 YFSETQ. V was cut by 0 bases and J by 4 bases, with 7 bases left in between. CDR3 length equals 13 residues. CDR3 amino acids: CASSLDLSYGYTF. In DNA form, the CDR3 reads TGCGCCAGCAGCTTGGACTTAAGCTATGGCTACACCTTC.

The rearrangement links TRBV10-3 to TRBJ1-4; D might be TRBD1 (5 bases). Per the germline V gene, CDR1 is ENHRY and CDR2 is SYGVKD. The ends were cut back, 7 bases at V and 6 bases at J, with 12 bases in the middle. The CDR3 sequence is 13 residues long. The CDR3 coding sequence is TGTGCCATCAAAGGCAGGGCGGATGAAAAACTGTTTTTT. This gives the protein CAIKGRADEKLFF.

Only one count was recorded for this clone. The rearrangement joins TRBV4-1 to TRBJ2-5, with 8 nucleotides matching TRBD2. CDR3 length equals 15 residues. Unmatched junction bases numbered 11, after V lost 6 bases and J lost 5 bases. Germline CDR1 and CDR2: MGHRA and YSYEKL. The CDR3 loop is CASRAGTSHGETQYF. DNA of the CDR3: TGCGCCAGCAGGGCCGGGACTAGTCACGGGGAGACCCAGTACTTC.

The V and J genes are TRBV28 and TRBJ1-2; TRBD1 matches at 8 bases. CDR3 length: 14 residues. Germline V gene data show CDR1 as MDHEN and CDR2 as SYDVKM. The V gene end was trimmed by 4 bases and the J gene end by 5 bases; junction bases not matched to a gene: 6. CDR3 nucleotide sequence: TGTGCCAGCAGTTCGTCAGGGGGCGGGTATGGCTACACCTTC. Translating gives CASSSSGGGYGYTF.

The rearrangement joins TRBV5-4 to TRBJ2-7; D tentatively reads TRBD1 or TRBD2 (6 bases each). Germline CDR1 is SGHNT and CDR2 is YYREEE (reference sequence). The CDR3 is 13 residues long. Trimming took 1 base from V and 4 from J, leaving 9 bases between them. As DNA, the CDR3 is TGTGCCAGCAGCTTGAGAGGGGGGTACGAGCAGTACTTC. Protein sequence: CASSLRGGYEQYF.

The chain is built from TRBV9 and TRBJ2-5, with a tentative D call TRBD2 (6 bases). The DNA matches TRBJ2-7 better at its end, which makes the J call doubtful. CDR1 and CDR2 from the germline V gene are SGDLS and YYNGEE. CDR3 length equals 14 residues. The DNA of the CDR3 is TGTGCCAGCAGCGCGGGACTGTATTCCTACGAGCAGTACTTC. It specifies CASSAGLYSYEQYF.

This clone is a singleton in its sample. The chain is built from TRBV6-1 and TRBJ2-5; the D gene is possibly TRBD1 (6 bases). The CDR3 covers 14 residues. The V gene's germline CDR1 is MNHNS and CDR2 SASEGT. Trimming stripped 10 bases from V and 3 bases from J, with 18 bases between. The chain's CDR3 is CATDFVGAEETQYF. CDR3 bases: TGTGCCACCGACTTCGTGGGGGCAGAAGAGACCCAGTACTTC.

This clone was seen a handful of times. The chain employs TRBV28 and TRBJ2-1, with D hard to call. V lost 7 bases and J lost 9, with 10 bases in between. The CDR3 is 11 residues long. Germline V gene lookup returns CDR1 MDHEN and CDR2 SYDVKM. The CDR3 loop is CASNSGVEQFF. The CDR3 nucleotides are TGTGCCAGCAACTCTGGGGTTGAGCAGTTCTTC.

J is TRBJ1-4 and V is TRBV10-3; D is uncertain. The CDR3 contains 14 residues. Deletions cut 0 bases from V and 6 bases from J, with 8 bases between. Germline CDR1 reads ENHRY; CDR2 reads SYGVKD. The CDR3 here is CAISESGGHEKLFF. The CDR3 region has the DNA TGTGCCATCAGTGAGTCAGGTGGACATGAAAAACTGTTTTTT.

This clone has more than one count but fewer than ten. The chain links TRBV11-2 to TRBJ1-1, with a tentative D call TRBD1 (5 bases). The germline CDR1 and CDR2 sequences are SGHAT and FQNNGV. Trimming removed 3 bases from V and 10 bases from J, with 12 bases in between. There are 12 residues in the CDR3. The CDR3 DNA sequence: TGTGCCAGCAGCTTGGGGACCGGGGTAGCTTTCTTT. Translated, it gives CASSLGTGVAFF.

This rearrangement joins TRBV7-2 to TRBJ2-3, with TRBD2 as a possible D gene (6 bases). This CDR3 region has 14 residues. Germline CDR1 and CDR2: SGHTA and FQGNSA. The V gene lost 1 base and the J gene lost 5 bases, with 10 bases spanning the gap. The CDR3 bases are TGTGCCAGCAGCTTAGTGGAGGGAGTAGATACGCAGTATTTT. Its translation: CASSLVEGVDTQYF.

This clone is classed as medium-sized (0.01 to 0.1%). The genes are TRBV5-4 and TRBJ2-7, with D possibly being TRBD1 (6 bases). Trimming stripped 0 bases from V and 4 bases from J, with 11 bases between. Germline assignment: CDR1 SGHNT and CDR2 YYREEE (reference sequence). This CDR3 comprises 14 residues. The CDR3 DNA follows: TGTGCCAGCAGCTTGGACACAGGGAAATACGAGCAGTACTTC. Its translation is CASSLDTGKYEQYF.

This clone is classed as medium-sized. The chain employs TRBV5-1 and TRBJ2-7, with 7 bases lining up with TRBD2. The CDR3 contains 16 residues. Trimming cost V 5 bases and J 3 bases; bases outside gene matches: 14. Germline CDR1 reads SGHRS; CDR2 reads YFSETQ. The DNA of the CDR3 is TGCGCCAGCAGTTCAGCGGGTGGCGGGAGAGTCTACGAGCAGTACTTC. It encodes CASSSAGGGRVYEQYF.

This chain uses TRBV6-5 with TRBJ1-1; D is possibly TRBD1 (6 bases). Trimming stripped 7 bases from V and 11 bases from J, with 20 bases between. CDR3 length: 13 residues. Germline V gene data show CDR1 as MNHEY and CDR2 as SVGAGI. The CDR3 is CASTNRETGNAFF. In DNA form, the CDR3 reads TGTGCCAGCACCAACCGGGAAACAGGGAATGCTTTCTTT.

The CDR3 region is CAISESTGATGELFF. The CDR3 DNA reads TGTGCCATCAGTGAGTCTACAGGGGCCACCGGGGAGCTGTTTTTT. V usage is TRBV10-3 and J usage is TRBJ2-2; 7 bases map to TRBD1. The CDR3 has 15 residues. From germline, CDR1 is ENHRY and CDR2 SYGVKD. V shed 0 bases, J shed 4 bases, and the junction held 2 bases outside the gene matches.

This chain joins TRBV19 and TRBJ2-3; D gene unclear. Germline CDR1 LNHDA, CDR2 SQIVND (reference sequence). Trimming took 1 base from V and 0 from J, leaving 5 bases between them. The CDR3 contains 14 residues. The CDR3 DNA sequence: TGTGCCAGTAGTATAGGGGCGAGCACAGATACGCAGTATTTT. Its translation: CASSIGASTDTQYF.

The rearrangement joins TRBV7-9 to TRBJ2-7; 9 bases are a match to TRBD1. Germline CDR1 SEHNR, CDR2 FQNEAQ (reference sequence). The CDR3 covers 14 residues. V trimming: 2 bases; J trimming: 7 bases; junction bases outside the gene matches: 6. The CDR3, as DNA: TGTGCCAGCAGCTTAAGGACAGGGGTAGGGGAGCAGTACTTC. As protein: CASSLRTGVGEQYF.

V is TRBV6-6 and J is TRBJ2-2; D is perhaps TRBD1 (5 bases). The CDR3 totals 12 residues. Between the trimmed V and J ends, which lost 6 bases and 8 bases, there was a span of 10 bases. The V gene's germline CDR1 is MNHNY and CDR2 SVGAGI (reference sequence). The CDR3 sequence: CASSRDRGELFF. The CDR3 coding sequence is TGTGCCAGCAGCCGCGACAGAGGGGAGCTGTTTTTT.

About this clone: The junction departs from the called germline gene at one end, perhaps through a read error. This rearrangement joins TRBV19 to TRBJ1-1; 7 nucleotides agree with TRBD1. From germline, CDR1 is LNHDA and CDR2 SQIVND (reference sequence). The CDR3 has 17 residues. The CDR3 here is CASSLLWGDRPNTEALF. In DNA, the CDR3 is TGTGCCAGTAGCCTTTTATGGGGGGACAGACCGAACACTGAAGCTCTCTTT.

This clone is medium-sized by share. The gene calls are TRBV30 and TRBJ1-1; D unclear. Between the trimmed V and J ends, which lost 2 bases and 2 bases, there was a span of 9 bases. Looked up from germline, CDR1 is GTSNPN and CDR2 is SVGIG (reference sequence). The CDR3 sequence is 13 residues long. CDR3 sequence: CAWSKGQNTEAFF. CDR3 nucleotide sequence: TGTGCCTGGAGTAAGGGTCAAAACACTGAAGCTTTCTTT.

This rearrangement joins TRBV5-6 to TRBJ1-3; 8 nucleotides align to TRBD1. Germline V gene sequence: CDR1 SGHDT, CDR2 YYEEEE. V lost 0 bases and J lost 0; bases outside the gene matches: 8. This CDR3 is built from 18 residues. The chain's CDR3 is CASSLGGQAGFSGNTIYF. CDR3 sequence (DNA): TGTGCCAGCAGCTTGGGGGGACAGGCGGGGTTCTCTGGAAACACCATATATTTT.

The genes are TRBV6-1 and TRBJ1-1; D is perhaps TRBD1 (6 bases). This CDR3 has 11 residues. Looked up from germline, CDR1 is MNHNS and CDR2 is SASEGT. Trimming took 6 bases from V and 11 from J, leaving 13 bases between them. The CDR3 coding sequence is TGTGCCAGCAGCCCTGGGACACGGGCTTTCTTT. Its protein is CASSPGTRAFF.

This clone was counted only a few times. The V and J genes are TRBV7-2 and TRBJ1-2; 7 bases are shared with TRBD1. V was clipped by 3 bases and J by 7 bases; unmatched bases: 2. The CDR3 is 12 amino acids. Germline values: CDR1 SGHTA, CDR2 FQGNSA. CDR3: CASSLTGIGYTF. The CDR3 nucleotides are TGTGCCAGCAGCTTGACAGGGATTGGCTACACCTTC.

The V and J genes are TRBV5-1 and TRBJ1-1, with TRBD1 matching over 7 bases. This CDR3 comprises 15 residues. Germline V gene lookup returns CDR1 SGHRS and CDR2 YFSETQ. Trimming at V came to 2 bases and at J to 1 base, leaving 5 bases not matched to a gene. Here the CDR3 reads CASSLQGRGNTEAFF. As DNA, the CDR3 is TGCGCCAGCAGCTTACAGGGGAGGGGGAACACTGAAGCTTTCTTT.